This entry lists 3 T cell receptor beta chains sequenced from one sample in a study of cytomegalovirus exposure and HLA in healthy donors. The assay was immunoSEQ multiplex PCR, and TCRdb's table has in-frame clones only and misses some. Of approximately 240,000 clones in the sample, about 93% are singletons; the top ten hold roughly 1%. The sample taken for sequencing was PBMCs. The receptors were gathered from a woman under 30 in good health and CMV-seronegative.

The chain uses TRBV19 and TRBJ1-2, with D hard to call. The CDR3 spans 12 residues. Looked up from germline, CDR1 is LNHDA and CDR2 is SQIVND (reference sequence). Trimming removed 5 bases at V and 4 bases at J, with 8 bases between. The CDR3 sequence is CASSPDTYGYTF. The CDR3 DNA reads TGTGCCAGTAGTCCTGACACCTATGGCTACACCTTC.

The chain links TRBV9 to TRBJ2-1, with a possible D match to TRBD2 (5 bases). This CDR3 contains 15 residues. V lost 2 bases to trimming and J lost 7 bases, with 16 bases between them. From germline, CDR1 is SGDLS and CDR2 YYNGEE. The CDR3 loop reads CASSVGSLGPNEQFF. CDR3 nucleotide sequence: TGTGCCAGCAGCGTCGGATCACTAGGCCCAAATGAGCAGTTCTTC.

The chain employs TRBV6-1 and TRBJ2-7; 11 nucleotides agree with TRBD2. Germline V gives CDR1 MNHNS, CDR2 SASEGT. With V trimmed by 11 bases and J by 3 bases, 9 bases remained unmatched. The length of the CDR3 is 14 residues. The CDR3 DNA is TGTGCCTCGTCACCCCTAGCGGGAGGCTACGAGCAGTACTTC. This codes for CASSPLAGGYEQYF.